The present T cell receptor (beta chain) was sequenced within a study of shared clonotypes between healthy human individuals. General observations from the study: Generally, naive subsets (rather than memory subsets) showed larger estimated richness.

Deletions cut 0 bases from V and 5 bases from J, with 7 bases between. There are 14 residues in the CDR3. Germline values: CDR1 SGHDN, CDR2 FVKESK. Researchers ran the assay at a deep level. Each replicate PCR on the sorted subsets used around 200 ng DNA (approximately 33,000 T cell genomes). TCRdb keeps only in-frame clones here, not all; method: immunoSEQ multiplex PCR. Of about 2 million clones listed, approximately 94% are singletons. This clone occurred once. Its specificity is not known. As defined, naive CD8 cells were CD45RO-negative and positively selected for CCR7, with terminally differentiated effector memory CD45RA+ cells excluded.

V gene TRBV14 combines with J gene TRBJ2-2; D not certain. The sequencing input was naive CD8+ T cells sorted from blood. This sequence was found in a man between 18 and 29 years old in good health. This CDR3 is CASSQDRLTGELFF. CDR3 nucleotides: TGTGCCAGCAGCCAAGATCGGTTAACCGGGGAGCTGTTTTTT.